Below, 15 T cell receptor beta chains from the same sample are listed, as sequenced in a study of shared clonotypes between healthy human individuals (dated by TCRdb to the early 2020s). Receptors were amplified or captured by the immunoSEQ multiplex PCR assay. TCRdb limited this immuneACCESS table to in-frame rearrangements with V and J called. A share of clones is missing; checked studies link under half to unresolved V genes, and the rest is unexplained. The sample data list millions of clones, and around 94% of these were observed just once. The ten top clones hold 0.14% of the sample. The sequenced sample consisted of naive CD4+ T cells sorted from blood. Interpreted using the paper, the cell subset or site label stands for: CD45RA+ positively selected. The receptors were gathered from a man aged 18 to 30 in good health.

The rearrangement links TRBV5-1 to TRBJ1-1; possibly TRBD1 for D (5 bases). Trimming removed 0 bases at V and 10 bases at J, with 16 bases between. The length of the CDR3 is 14 residues. Germline V lookup: CDR1 SGHRS, CDR2 YFSETQ. In DNA form, the CDR3 reads TGCGCCAGCAGCTTGGCCGTGGAGGGGACGGGAGCTTTCTTT. This encodes CASSLAVEGTGAFF. Variable domain in full (rest from reference TRBV5-1 and TRBJ1-1): KAGVTQTPRYLIKTRGQQVTLSCSPISGHRSVSWYQQTPGQGLQFLFEYFSETQRNKGNFPGRFSGRQFSNSRSEMNVSTLELGDSALYLCASSLAVEGTGAFFGQGTRLTVV.

The chain uses TRBV21-1 and TRBJ1-3; the table's D call TRBD1 went unverified against the DNA. TRBV21-1 is tagged as a pseudogene. The CDR3 contains 16 residues. CDR3 coding DNA: TGTGCCAGCAGCAAACGGGGGACAGGGGTTGGAAACACCATATATTTT. This sequence encodes CASSKRGTGVGNTIYF.

For the CDR3, the DNA is TGCGCCAGCAGCCAAGAGTCTTTCCAAGAGACCCAGTACTTC. It is translated as CASSQESFQETQYF. The chain uses TRBV4-1 and TRBJ2-5, with D hard to call. Trimming left V 0 bases short and J 1 base short, with 6 bases between. The CDR3 runs to 14 residues. Germline V gene data show CDR1 as MGHRA and CDR2 as YSYEKL.

The chain joins TRBV7-3 to TRBJ2-2; a possible D gene is TRBD2 (6 bases). The germline V gene has CDR1 SGHTA and CDR2 FQGTGA. The ends were cut back, 5 bases at V and 7 bases at J, with 11 bases in the middle. CDR3 length: 13 amino acids. The CDR3 region is CASSATSNGELFF. As DNA, the CDR3 is TGTGCCAGCAGCGCAACTAGCAACGGGGAGCTGTTTTTT.

This clone appeared a single time. The chain is built from TRBV2 and TRBJ2-3; D uncertain. Germline values: CDR1 SNHLY, CDR2 FYNNEI. Between the trimmed V and J ends, which lost 8 bases and 1 base, there was a span of 13 bases. The CDR3 contains 14 residues. DNA of the CDR3: TGTGCCAGCTCCCCCGCCCGTGGCACAGATACGCAGTATTTT. Translating gives CASSPARGTDTQYF.

Only one count was recorded for this clone. Other nucleotide sequences in the sample specify the same CDR3. The chain recombines TRBV7-3 with TRBJ2-3, with unresolved D. Germline V gives CDR1 SGHTA, CDR2 FQGTGA. V dropped 0 bases and J dropped 2 bases, with 3 bases sitting between them. The CDR3 has 13 residues. CDR3 sequence: CASSLTYTDTQYF. For the CDR3, the DNA is TGTGCCAGCAGCTTAACGTACACAGATACGCAGTATTTT.

This clone was seen more than once but under ten times. The gene calls are TRBV11-2 and TRBJ2-2; possible D gene TRBD2, 5 bases. The CDR3 is 15 residues long. Germline V CDR1 and CDR2: SGHAT, FQNNGV. Trimming shortened V by 4 bases and J by 7 bases, and 16 bases separated the two germline ends. The CDR3 protein is CASSSPGPRVGELFF. The CDR3 DNA follows: TGTGCCAGCAGCTCCCCGGGCCCGAGGGTCGGGGAGCTGTTTTTT.

The chain combines TRBV11-2 with TRBJ2-1; D might be TRBD1 or TRBD2, each matching 6 bases. With 1 base removed from V and 7 bases from J, the gap between germline ends came to 14 bases. The CDR3 is 15 residues long. Germline V gene data show CDR1 as SGHAT and CDR2 as FQNNGV. The CDR3 is CASSLAGAGTNEQFF. As DNA, the CDR3 is TGTGCCAGCAGCTTAGCGGGGGCGGGAACAAATGAGCAGTTCTTC.

The V call is TRBV10-3, the J call TRBJ2-2; no clear D. This CDR3 spans 14 amino acids. V was cut by 0 bases and J by 7 bases, with 9 bases left in between. CDR1 is ENHRY, CDR2 SYGVKD, per germline. CDR3 nucleotide sequence: TGTGCCATCAGTGAGTCGATGAGTATCGGGGAGCTGTTTTTT. It encodes CAISESMSIGELFF.

Remarks on this clone: Other nucleotide sequences from this sample produce the same CDR3. The chain joins TRBV5-1 to TRBJ2-3; 10 nucleotides match TRBD2. Germline loops: CDR1 SGHRS, CDR2 YFSETQ. CDR3 size: 16 residues. With 0 bases clipped from V and 2 bases from J, the junction kept 3 bases outside the gene matches. The CDR3 loop reads CASSLGTSGYTDTQYF. CDR3 nucleotides: TGCGCCAGCAGCTTGGGGACTAGCGGATACACAGATACGCAGTATTTT.

The chain couples TRBV5-6 to TRBJ2-3, with D possibly being TRBD2 (6 bases). Between the trimmed V and J ends, which lost 4 bases and 6 bases, there was a span of 18 bases. Per the germline V gene, CDR1 is SGHDT and CDR2 is YYEEEE. This CDR3 spans 15 amino acids. CDR3 protein: CASSPLGGNPDTQYF. The CDR3 DNA reads TGTGCCAGCAGCCCGCTTGGGGGGAATCCGGATACGCAGTATTTT.

The chain is built from TRBV2 and TRBJ1-3; D is ambiguous. The CDR3 covers 15 residues. Deletions cut 4 bases from V and 0 bases from J, with 10 bases between. Germline CDR1 is SNHLY and CDR2 is FYNNEI. The CDR3: CASSGSGNSGNTIYF. The CDR3 nucleotides are TGTGCCAGCAGTGGGTCAGGAAACTCTGGAAACACCATATATTTT.

This clone was found a few times. The rearrangement links TRBV10-3 to TRBJ1-1; TRBD1 matches 8 bases. The germline CDR1 and CDR2 sequences are ENHRY and SYGVKD. This CDR3 contains 12 residues. Trimming took 10 bases from V and 4 from J; bases not matched to a gene: 5. The CDR3: CATQGGLTEAFF. The CDR3 DNA reads TGTGCCACACAGGGGGGTCTCACTGAAGCTTTCTTT.

J is TRBJ2-1 and V is TRBV28; 8 nucleotides agree with TRBD2. Germline V gene lookup returns CDR1 MDHEN and CDR2 SYDVKM. The V gene end was trimmed by 5 bases and the J gene end by 6 bases; junction bases not matched to a gene: 9. This CDR3 is 15 amino acids long. DNA of the CDR3: TGTGCCAGCAGTATCGGGGGGGCCGGCCTCAATGAGCAGTTCTTC. It specifies CASSIGGAGLNEQFF.

V is TRBV2 and J is TRBJ2-5; 11 bases align to TRBD2. J gave up 2 bases and V 3 bases, and 8 bases lay outside the gene matches. This CDR3 has 17 residues. Germline values: CDR1 SNHLY, CDR2 FYNNEI. The CDR3 here is CASSEERLAGFQETQYF. The CDR3 DNA reads as TGTGCCAGCAGTGAGGAGAGACTAGCGGGATTTCAAGAGACCCAGTACTTC.